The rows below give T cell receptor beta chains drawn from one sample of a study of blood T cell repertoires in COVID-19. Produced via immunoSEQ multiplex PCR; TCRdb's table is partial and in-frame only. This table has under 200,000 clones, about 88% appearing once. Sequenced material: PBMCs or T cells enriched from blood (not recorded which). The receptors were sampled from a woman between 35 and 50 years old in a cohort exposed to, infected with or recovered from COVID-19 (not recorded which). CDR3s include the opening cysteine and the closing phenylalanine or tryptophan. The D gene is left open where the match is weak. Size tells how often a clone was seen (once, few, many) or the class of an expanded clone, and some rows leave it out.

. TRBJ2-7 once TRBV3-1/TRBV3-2 CASSPRFGSSYEQYF TGTGCCAGCAGCCCTAGGTTTGGGAGCTCCTACGAGCAGTACTTC
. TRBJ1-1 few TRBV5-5 CASSMGGPTEAFF TGTGCCAGCAGCATGGGAGGGCCCACTGAAGCTTTCTTT
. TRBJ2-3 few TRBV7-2 CASSLYWGSRTDTQYF TGTGCCAGCAGCTTATATTGGGGCAGTCGCACAGATACGCAGTATTTT
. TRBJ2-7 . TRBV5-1 CASSPHDGGRISYEQYF TGCGCCAGCAGCCCACACGACGGAGGAAGGATCTCCTACGAGCAGTACTTC
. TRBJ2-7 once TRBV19 CASSIVQGTREQYF TGTGCCAGTAGTATAGTACAGGGAACGAGGGAGCAGTACTTC
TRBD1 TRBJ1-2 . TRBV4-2 CASSPQGQGHGYTF TGTGCCAGCAGCCCACAAGGACAGGGACATGGCTACACCTTC
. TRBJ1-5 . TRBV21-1 CASPDRARVVCNQPQHF TGTGCCAGCCCAGACAGGGCGCGGGTTGTTTGCAATCAGCCCCAGCATTTT
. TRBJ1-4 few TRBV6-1 CASSEVGGTNEKLFF TGTGCCAGCAGTGAAGTTGGGGGGACTAATGAAAAACTGTTTTTT
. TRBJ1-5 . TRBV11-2 CASSLSATGQPQHF TGTGCCAGCAGCTTATCAGCGACGGGTCAGCCCCAGCATTTT
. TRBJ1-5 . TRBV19 CASSGWGDNQPQHF TGTGCCAGTAGTGGTTGGGGGGACAATCAGCCCCAGCATTTT
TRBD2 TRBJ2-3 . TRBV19 CASSWRGGLTDTQYF TGTGCCAGTAGCTGGCGGGGAGGGTTGACAGATACGCAGTATTTT
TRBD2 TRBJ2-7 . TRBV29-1 CSVAQRGTYEQYF TGCAGCGTTGCCCAGCGGGGCACCTACGAGCAGTACTTC
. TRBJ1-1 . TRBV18 CASSLDRLSAEAFF TGTGCCAGCTCCCTCGACAGGCTTTCTGCTGAAGCTTTCTTT
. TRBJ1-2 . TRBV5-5 CASSLAGGRGYTF TGTGCCAGCAGCTTGGCGGGGGGCCGGGGCTACACCTTC
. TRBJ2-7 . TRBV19 CASSIGTRYEQYF TGTGCCAGTAGTATCGGGACTCGCTACGAGCAGTACTTC
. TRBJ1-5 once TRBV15 CATSPSHSNQPQHF TGTGCCACCAGCCCCAGTCATAGCAATCAGCCCCAGCATTTT
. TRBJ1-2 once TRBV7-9 CASSQELHGYTF TGTGCCAGCAGCCAAGAACTCCATGGCTACACCTTC
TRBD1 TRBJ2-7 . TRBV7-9 CASSFSVIGGNYEQYF TGTGCCAGCAGCTTTAGCGTAATAGGGGGCAACTACGAGCAGTACTTC
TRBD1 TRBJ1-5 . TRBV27 CASSSGQGDQPQHF TGTGCCAGCAGTTCGGGTCAGGGGGATCAGCCCCAGCATTTT
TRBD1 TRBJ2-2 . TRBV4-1 CASSQLAARQGDTGELFF TGCGCCAGCAGCCAGCTAGCCGCCAGACAGGGGGACACCGGGGAGCTGTTTTTT
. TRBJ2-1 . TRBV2 CASNQYNEQFF TGTGCCAGCAATCAATACAATGAGCAGTTCTTC
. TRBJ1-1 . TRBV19 CASSFRQENTEAFF TGTGCCAGTAGTTTTCGACAGGAGAACACTGAAGCTTTCTTT
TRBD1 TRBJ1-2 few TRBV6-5 CASSYSGGAGGYTF TGTGCCAGCAGTTACTCAGGGGGCGCGGGTGGCTACACCTTC
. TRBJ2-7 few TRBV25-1 CASSDREQHYEQYF TGTGCCAGCAGTGATCGAGAACAGCACTACGAGCAGTACTTC
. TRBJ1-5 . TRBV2 CASNEGSNQPQHF TGTGCCAGCAATGAGGGCAGTAATCAGCCCCAGCATTTT
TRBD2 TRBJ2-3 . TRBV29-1 CSVGPGLAGARTDTQYF TGCAGCGTTGGGCCGGGACTAGCGGGAGCGCGCACAGATACGCAGTATTTT
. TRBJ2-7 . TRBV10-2 CASSVGREVWEQYF TGCGCCAGCAGTGTAGGCAGGGAAGTTTGGGAGCAGTACTTC
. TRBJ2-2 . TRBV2 CASIGTTNTGELFF TGTGCCAGCATTGGGACAACCAACACCGGGGAGCTGTTTTTT
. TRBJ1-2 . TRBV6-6 CASSPSPDGDYGYTF TGTGCCAGCAGTCCGTCACCCGACGGGGATTATGGCTACACCTTC
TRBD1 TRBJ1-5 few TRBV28 CAARGQGNQPQHF TGTGCCGCCCGGGGACAGGGTAATCAGCCCCAGCATTTT
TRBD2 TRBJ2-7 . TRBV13 CASSSREEASEQYF TGTGCCAGCAGCTCTCGGGAGGAAGCAAGCGAGCAGTACTTC